This TCR beta chain is drawn from a study of blood T cell repertoires in COVID-19. There are a few counts of this clone. Clones were read by immunoSEQ multiplex PCR, and TCRdb kept only the in-frame ones, dropping some. The sample contains around 160,000 clones, 80% of which appear only once. Germline V gene data show CDR1 as SGHTA and CDR2 as FQGNSA. The CDR3 consists of 14 residues. V shed 6 bases and J 3 bases; nucleotides not matched to a gene: 4. Sequenced input: PBMCs or T cells enriched from blood (not recorded which). J is TRBJ2-2 and V is TRBV7-2; 7 nucleotides match TRBD1. The TCR sequence derives from a man in his forties who had recovered from COVID-19. The CDR3 DNA reads as TGTGCCAGCAGAGTACAGGGGCACACCGGGGAGCTGTTTTTT. Residues: CASRVQGHTGELFF.